This T cell receptor beta chain is from a study of CD8 T cells in Susac syndrome. Study-wide findings and caveats: The CD4+ T cell repertoires from Susac syndrome exhibited no clonal expansion. A relatively small number of individuals underwent TCR sequencing and HLA analysis.

On this clonotype: Its antigen is still unknown.

This CDR3 contains 12 residues. Looked up from germline, CDR1 is DFQATT and CDR2 is SNEGSKA (reference sequence). V was shortened by 6 bases and J by 1 base, with 9 bases between the two germline ends. An amount of RNA that ranged from about 0.45 to 1 ug was reverse transcribed with random hexamers. One entry per CDR3 protein, called by TCRdb with MiXCR from the immunoSEQ multiplex PCR reads. The sample has 95,000 to 150,000 distinct CDR3 sequences, just over 95% seen once. Sequencing of TCR beta covered CD8+ and CD4+ T cells obtained from blood. Isolation of CD8+ and CD4+ T cells was performed negatively, whereas enrichment of TEMRA cells was done by FACS.

The sequence was collected from a human donor with Susac syndrome. The sequencing sample was made of CD4+ T cells from PBMCs. This chain uses TRBV20-1 with TRBJ2-5, with a tentative D call TRBD2 (5 bases). CDR3 sequence: CSAGLLQETQYF. Written as DNA, the CDR3 is TGCAGTGCAGGACTCCTCCAAGAGACCCAGTACTTC.